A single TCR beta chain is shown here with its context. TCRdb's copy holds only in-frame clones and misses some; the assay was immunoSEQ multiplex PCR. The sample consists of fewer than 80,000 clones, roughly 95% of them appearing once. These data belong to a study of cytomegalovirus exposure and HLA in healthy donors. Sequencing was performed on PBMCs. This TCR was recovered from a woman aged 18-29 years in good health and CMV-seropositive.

The CDR3 bases are TGTGCCAGCAGCCCCGGACAGGTGCTGTACGAGCAGTACTTC. Its protein is CASSPGQVLYEQYF. The gene calls are TRBV14 and TRBJ2-7; 7 positions match TRBD1. The CDR3 covers 14 residues. Unmatched junction bases numbered 7, after V lost 4 bases and J lost 4 bases. The V gene's germline CDR1 is SGHDN and CDR2 FVKESK.